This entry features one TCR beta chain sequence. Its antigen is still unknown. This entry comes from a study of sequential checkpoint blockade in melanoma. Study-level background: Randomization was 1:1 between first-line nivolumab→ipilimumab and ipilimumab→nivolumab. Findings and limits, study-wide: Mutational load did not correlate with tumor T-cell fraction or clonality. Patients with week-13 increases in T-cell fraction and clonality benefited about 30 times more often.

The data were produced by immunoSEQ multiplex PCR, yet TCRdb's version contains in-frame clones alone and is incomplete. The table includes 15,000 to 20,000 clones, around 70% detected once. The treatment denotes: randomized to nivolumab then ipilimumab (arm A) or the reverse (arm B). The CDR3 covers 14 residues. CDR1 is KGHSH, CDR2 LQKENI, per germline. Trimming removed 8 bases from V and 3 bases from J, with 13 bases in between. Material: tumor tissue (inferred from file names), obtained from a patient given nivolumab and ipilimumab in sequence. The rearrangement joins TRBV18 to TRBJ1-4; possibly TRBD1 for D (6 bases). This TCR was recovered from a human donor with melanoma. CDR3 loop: CASTGGASNEKLFF. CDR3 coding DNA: TGTGCCAGCACCGGGGGCGCGTCTAATGAAAAACTGTTTTTT. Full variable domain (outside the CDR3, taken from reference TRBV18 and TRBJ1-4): NAGVMQNPRHLVRRRGQEARLRCSPMKGHSHVYWYRQLPEEGLKFMVYLQKENIIDESGMPKERFSAEFPKEGPSILRIQQVVRGDSAAYFCASTGGASNEKLFFGSGTQLSVL.